The TCR beta chain under discussion was sequenced for a study of blood T cell repertoires in COVID-19 (dated by TCRdb to the early 2020s). Looking at the study overall: Samples covering the acute and convalescent phases of COVID-19 were provided by collaborators in the United States, Italy and Spain. A freely available public database, intended as a resource for researchers studying the immune response to SARS-CoV-2, is where the repertoires were released. The material from the prospective study consisted of cDNA or gDNA derived from T cells, B-cell-depleted T cells, or PBMCs. Samples came from the ongoing ImmuneRACE study (first 160 participants) plus 1,254 subjects from 6 global collaborators. Where available, HLA class I and class II types were obtained from metadata supplied by the sample provider rather than from assay-based typing. Nearly every sample came with metadata listing a de-identified subject ID, COVID-19 status, age in years and sex. Deeply sampled blood TCRbeta repertoires from subjects exposed to, actively infected with, or recovered from COVID-19 were included in the dataset.

The collaborating institutions used their own protocols to collect whole blood in K2EDTA tubes. For TCRbeta analysis, collaborators shipped samples in one of three forms: frozen whole blood, isolated PBMCs, or DNA extracted from either of those sample types. Details on this clone: Its antigen specificity is not known. Base-call qualities are not available, and no considerably larger clone is one nucleotide away.

The research as a whole found: The amount of clinical and demographic metadata varied by source and participant and was provided uncurated.

V is pruned by 0 bases and J by 5 bases, leaving 15 bases of the junction without a gene match. CDR1 and CDR2, per the germline V gene, are SGHRS and YFSETQ. The CDR3, from cysteine to phenylalanine, totals 18 residues. Kept here is only the CDR3 DNA, which spans 54 bases and is read in frame from base 1. The immunoSEQ Assay, a bias-controlled multiplex PCR, was used to amplify TCRbeta CDR3 regions from genomic DNA. As for the authors' bioinformatics: The number of nucleated cells in each sample was estimated from the amplification of reference gene primers within the assay. Sequence reads were collapsed and filtered to measure the absolute abundance of every unique TCRbeta CDR3 rearrangement. For each sample, productive Simpson clonality was calculated as the square root of Simpson's diversity index over productive rearrangements. Imported from immuneACCESS, the table was reduced by TCRdb to in-frame sequences with V and J called. These copies leave out some clones; in studies compared against another copy, an unresolved V gene accounts for under half, and the cause of the remainder is not known. For V, J and clone size, that table is used; D and trimming come from the DNA. The sample table shows some 40,000 clones, and approximately 91% are seen once. In total, the top ten clones hold about 31% of the sample.

The sample was peripheral blood. The sequence was collected from a man between 65 and 79 years old with active COVID-19. The rearrangement joined TRBV5-1 to TRBJ2-7, with 9 middle bases fitting TRBD2. The base sequence is TGCGCCAGCAGCTTGGAAGGGGGCTATAGCGGGAGAGGGGACGAGCAGTACTTC. Its translation is CASSLEGGYSGRGDEQYF.